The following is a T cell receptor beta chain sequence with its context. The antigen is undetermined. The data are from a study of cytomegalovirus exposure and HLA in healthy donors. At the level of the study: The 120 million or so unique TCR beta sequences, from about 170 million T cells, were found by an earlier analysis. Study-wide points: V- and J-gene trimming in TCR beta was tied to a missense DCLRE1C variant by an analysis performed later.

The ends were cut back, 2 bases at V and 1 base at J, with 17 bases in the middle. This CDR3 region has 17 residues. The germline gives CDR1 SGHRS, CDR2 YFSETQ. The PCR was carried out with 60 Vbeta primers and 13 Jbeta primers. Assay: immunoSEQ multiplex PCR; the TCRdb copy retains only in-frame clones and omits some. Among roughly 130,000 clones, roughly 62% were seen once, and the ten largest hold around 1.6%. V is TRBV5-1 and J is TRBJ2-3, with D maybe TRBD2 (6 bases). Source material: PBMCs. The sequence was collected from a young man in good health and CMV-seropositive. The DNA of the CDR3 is TGCGCCAGCAGCTTCCGTTGGCGGGACGAGGGCACAGATACGCAGTATTTT. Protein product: CASSFRWRDEGTDTQYF.